This TCR beta chain derives from a study of PD-1 blockade in classical Hodgkin lymphoma. This CDR3 comprises 13 residues. CDR1 and CDR2 from the germline V gene are ENHRY and SYGVKD. Trimming removed 3 bases from V and 5 bases from J, with 10 bases in between. Exposure to brentuximab vedotin varied, and each patient had relapsed following autologous stem cell transplantation. Method: immunoSEQ multiplex PCR; TCRdb's copy keeps in-frame clones and lacks some. This sample yields 10,000 to 14,000 clones, of which roughly 75% are seen a single time; more than 9% belongs to the top ten. The receptor comes from a human donor with classical Hodgkin lymphoma. V gene TRBV10-3 combines with J gene TRBJ2-5, with D possibly being TRBD2 (5 bases). This sample comprised peripheral blood mononuclear cells (PBMCs), obtained at baseline. The chain's CDR3 is CAISETSMETQYF. CDR3 nucleotides: TGTGCCATCAGTGAAACTAGTATGGAGACCCAGTACTTC.